The 10 T cell receptor beta chains presented below share a single source sample, sequenced in a study of blood T cell repertoires in COVID-19. Produced via immunoSEQ multiplex PCR; TCRdb's table is partial and in-frame only. Here the sample spans 360,000 or so clones, roughly nine tenths being singletons. The sequenced material came from peripheral blood. The receptor source for this set is a woman aged 55-69 years with COVID-19, enrolled during active disease.

In this sample, this clone turned up once. The rearrangement uses TRBV18 and TRBJ1-5; no reliable D call. Looked up from germline, CDR1 is KGHSH and CDR2 is LQKENI. The length of the CDR3 is 12 residues. The V end was cut by 5 bases, the J end by 5 bases, with 7 bases between. CDR3 sequence reads: CASSGQDQPQHF. CDR3 bases: TGTGCCAGCTCAGGTCAGGATCAGCCCCAGCATTTT.

The chain recombines TRBV6-5 with TRBJ1-2; 10 bases align to TRBD1. The trim removed 6 bases at V and 6 bases at J, leaving 4 bases unmatched. The CDR3 spans 13 residues. Per germline, CDR1 MNHEY and CDR2 SVGAGI. Written as DNA, the CDR3 is TGTGCCAGCAGGGACAGGGGGAAAGATGGCTACACCTTC. Amino acids: CASRDRGKDGYTF.

The genes are TRBV27 and TRBJ1-6; D is possibly TRBD1 (6 bases). The CDR3 totals 15 residues. The germline CDR1 and CDR2 sequences are MNHEY and SMNVEV (reference sequence). V lost 5 bases to trimming and J lost 6 bases, with 14 bases between them. The CDR3 nucleotides are TGTGCCAGCAGTACCTCGGGACACGCTAATTCACCCCTCCACTTT. The encoded protein is CASSTSGHANSPLHF.

The J gene is TRBJ1-5, the V gene TRBV24-1; perhaps TRBD1 as D (6 bases). Trimming removed 6 bases at V and 0 bases at J, with 8 bases between. The germline gives CDR1 KGHDR, CDR2 SFDVKD. The CDR3 contains 14 residues. DNA for the CDR3: TGTGCCACCAGTCACAGGGATAGCAATCAGCCCCAGCATTTT. Its translation is CATSHRDSNQPQHF.

This chain links TRBV18 with TRBJ1-5; D unresolved. V was cut by 2 bases and J by 3 bases, with 14 bases left in between. CDR1 is KGHSH, CDR2 LQKENI, per germline. This CDR3 has 16 residues. CDR3 sequence reads: CASSPSRVRDNQPQHF. For the CDR3, the DNA is TGTGCCAGCTCACCAAGCCGGGTGAGGGACAATCAGCCCCAGCATTTT. Supplemented by reference TRBV18 and TRBJ1-5, the full variable domain reads NAGVMQNPRHLVRRRGQEARLRCSPMKGHSHVYWYRQLPEEGLKFMVYLQKENIIDESGMPKERFSAEFPKEGPSILRIQQVVRGDSAAYFCASSPSRVRDNQPQHFGDGTRLSIL.

The chain couples TRBV6-5 to TRBJ1-6, with 7 positions matching TRBD1. The V segment lost 3 bases and the J segment 10 bases; nucleotides outside the gene matches: 9. The CDR3 spans 15 residues. CDR1 and CDR2 (germline): MNHEY, SVGAGI. CDR3 sequence: CASSYTRQGNSPLHF. The DNA for the CDR3 is TGTGCCAGCAGTTATACCCGACAGGGAAACTCACCCCTCCACTTT.

This clone appeared a single time. The chain carries TRBV2 and TRBJ2-3; possibly TRBD1 for D (5 bases). The germline V gene encodes CDR1 SNHLY and CDR2 FYNNEI. Trimming pared 6 bases from V and 5 bases from J, leaving 12 bases between. The CDR3 has 13 amino acids. CDR3: CASSARGLDTQYF. CDR3 nucleotides: TGTGCCAGCAGCGCAAGGGGTTTAGATACGCAGTATTTT.

The chain recombines TRBV5-6 with TRBJ1-6, with D uncertain. In germline, CDR1 is SGHDT, CDR2 YYEEEE. The V end lost 5 bases, the J end lost 0 bases, and 15 bases lay between the germline ends. The CDR3 is 17 amino acids. Written as DNA, the CDR3 is TGTGCCAGCAGACATCGAGGCGGCAGCTCCTATAATTCACCCCTCCACTTT. It specifies CASRHRGGSSYNSPLHF.

The rearrangement links TRBV7-3 to TRBJ2-3; TRBD1 might be the D (5 bases). The CDR3 runs to 15 residues. Trimming shortened V by 5 bases and J by 2 bases, and 14 bases separated the two germline ends. Germline CDR1 SGHTA, CDR2 FQGTGA. CDR3 in amino acids: CASSPTGLNTDTQYF. In DNA, the CDR3 is TGTGCCAGCAGCCCCACAGGCCTGAACACAGATACGCAGTATTTT.

The rearrangement links TRBV4-2 to TRBJ2-1; 14 bases match TRBD2. V lost 7 bases and J lost 7; bases outside the gene matches: 6. Germline values: CDR1 LGHNA, CDR2 YNFKEQ. The CDR3 consists of 15 residues. This CDR3 is CASKIGTSGGNEQFF. CDR3 sequence (DNA): TGTGCCAGCAAAATCGGGACTAGCGGGGGAAATGAGCAGTTCTTC.